This T cell receptor beta chain was observed in a study of CDR3 diversity in severe acne (dated by TCRdb to between 2019 and 2020). Taken from the germline V gene, the CDR1 and CDR2 loops are SQVTM and ANQGSEA. The cysteine opens and the phenylalanine closes a CDR3 of 14 amino acids. Only the CDR3 part of the read is kept: 42 bases, read in frame from the first base. Trimming at the junction amounts to 3 bases on V and 2 bases on J, and the germline ends lie 13 bases apart. This clonotype has at least ten counts. Its binding antigen is unknown. Per-nucleotide qualities are absent, and no much larger clonotype sits a single base away. The library was generated by PCR. The sequencer was an Illumina HiSeq 2000. TCRdb reprocessing: public reads trimmed at Q25 with fastp, clones called with MiXCR, in-frame beta chains kept. Identical CDR3 protein sequences are pooled into one entry, listed with their most common genes and DNA. The sample has about 90,000 distinct CDR3 sequences on record, approximately 49% of them singletons. Roughly 10% of the sample is held by the ten biggest clonotypes.

This TCR came from a male donor with severe acne vulgaris. Material: blood. Recombination connected TRBV29-1 to TRBJ1-2, with the D gene not clear enough to name. The DNA sequence follows: TGCAGCGTTGACATCGAGTCAGAAAACTATGGCTACACCTTC. Translated, this is CSVDIESENYGYTF.